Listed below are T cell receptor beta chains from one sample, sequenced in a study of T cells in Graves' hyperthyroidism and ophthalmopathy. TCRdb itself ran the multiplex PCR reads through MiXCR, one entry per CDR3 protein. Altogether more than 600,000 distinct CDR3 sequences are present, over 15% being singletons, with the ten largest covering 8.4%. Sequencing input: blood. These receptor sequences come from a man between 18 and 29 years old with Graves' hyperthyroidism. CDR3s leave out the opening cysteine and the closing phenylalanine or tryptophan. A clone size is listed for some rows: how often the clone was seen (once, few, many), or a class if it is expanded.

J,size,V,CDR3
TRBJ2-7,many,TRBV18,ASSHAIVQY
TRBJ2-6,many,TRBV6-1,ASSSHSGTGDGANVLT
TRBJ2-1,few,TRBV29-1,SVGTGRNEQF
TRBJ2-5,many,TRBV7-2,ASSIPPGLAGRGETQY
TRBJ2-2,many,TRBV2,ASGPITGELF
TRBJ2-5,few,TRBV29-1,SVSRTGQETQY
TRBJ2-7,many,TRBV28,ASSFDIGTGSYEQY
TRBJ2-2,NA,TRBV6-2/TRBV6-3,ASSRPGGNTGELF
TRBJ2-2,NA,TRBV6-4,ASSSRGGTGVYTGELF
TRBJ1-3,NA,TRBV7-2,ASSLSPMAAGNTIY
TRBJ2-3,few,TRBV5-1,ASSPTTQSTDTQY
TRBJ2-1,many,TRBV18,ASSPRGYPSSYNEQF
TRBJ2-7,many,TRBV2,ASKGLAGGNEQY
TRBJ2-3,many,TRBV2,ASRRTGAVDTQY
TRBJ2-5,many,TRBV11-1,ASSLAPGVQETQY
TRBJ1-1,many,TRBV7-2,ASSSSGERNTEAF
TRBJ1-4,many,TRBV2,ASSEAGTGGEKLF
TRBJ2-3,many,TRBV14,ASSPRGAGGITDTQY
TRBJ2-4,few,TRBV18,ASSPPGIGNIQY
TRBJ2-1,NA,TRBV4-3,ASSQADYLAGGPGNEQF
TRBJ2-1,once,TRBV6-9,ASSYAPYNEQF
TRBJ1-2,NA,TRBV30,AWSVRQIAPYGYT
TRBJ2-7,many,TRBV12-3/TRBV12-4,ASSLDRGLEEQY
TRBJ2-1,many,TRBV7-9,ASSLGLAALNEQF
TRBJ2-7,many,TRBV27,ASSIQGTSGSYEQY
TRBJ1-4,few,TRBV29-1,SAARDRADEKLF
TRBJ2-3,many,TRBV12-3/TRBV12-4,ASSFVYTDTQY
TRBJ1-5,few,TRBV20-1,SARALTQGRQPQH
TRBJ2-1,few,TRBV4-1,ASRPSSGTPGNEQF
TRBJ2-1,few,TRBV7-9,ASSSRLAEYNEQF
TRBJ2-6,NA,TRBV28,ASRASGANVLT
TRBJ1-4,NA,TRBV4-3,ASSQDGPGGNEKLF
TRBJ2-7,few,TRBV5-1,ASGRLAGVEEQY
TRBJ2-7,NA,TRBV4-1,ASSQVPFQSSYEQY
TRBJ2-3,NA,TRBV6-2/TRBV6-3,ASSKVMAAFTDTQY
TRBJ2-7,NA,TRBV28,ASNGQGFHEQY
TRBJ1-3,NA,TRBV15,ATSSEMDRASGNTIY
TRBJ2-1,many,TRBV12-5,ASGGDRKSSYNEQF
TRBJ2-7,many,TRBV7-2,ASSRGLAVFSYEQY
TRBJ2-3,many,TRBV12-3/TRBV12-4,ASSFAAAEDTQY
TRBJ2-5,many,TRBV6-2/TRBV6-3,ASNSGEVETQY
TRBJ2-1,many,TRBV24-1,ATSDPGQGYYNEQF
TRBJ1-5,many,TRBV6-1,ASTFDPGQPQH
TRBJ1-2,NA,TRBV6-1,ASSGRDRETGAIGYT
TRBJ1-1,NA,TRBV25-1,ASSDLRTGAF
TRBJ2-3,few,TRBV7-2,ASSFGLAGGRSTQY
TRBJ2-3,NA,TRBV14,ASSQDRGRTSGTDTQY
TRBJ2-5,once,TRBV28,ASKKGGSGTQY
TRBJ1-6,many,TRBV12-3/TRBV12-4,ASSPPVGVPLH
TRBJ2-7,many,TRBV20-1,SARDSGSYEQY
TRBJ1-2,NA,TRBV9,ASSGGHGQNYGYT
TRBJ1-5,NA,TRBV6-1,ASSDSDNQPQH
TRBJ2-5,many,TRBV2,ASRTGQNQETQY